These 17 T cell receptor beta chains were all obtained from the same sample, sequenced in a study of T cells in Graves' hyperthyroidism and ophthalmopathy. Amplified regions were TCR beta CDR3 sequences from RNA transcripts. The HTBI set primed first-round TCR CDR3 RT-PCR. MiXCR, applied by TCRdb to the multiplex PCR reads, yields one record per CDR3 protein. The table records 560,000 or so distinct CDR3 sequences, approximately 44% of them present only once. The sequencing input was peripheral blood or thyroid tissue (not recorded which). The receptors were sampled from a woman aged 18-35 years with Graves' hyperthyroidism.

This clonotype was counted ten times or more. The chain employs TRBV2 and TRBJ1-6; a possible D gene is TRBD1 (6 bases). The V end was cut by 7 bases, the J end by 7 bases, with 11 bases between. CDR3 length equals 13 residues. Germline lookup yields CDR1 SNHLY and CDR2 FYNNEI. The CDR3 sequence is CASKGTQNSPLHF. CDR3 sequence (DNA): TGTGCCAGCAAAGGGACACAAAATTCACCCCTCCACTTT.

The chain has TRBV20-1 and TRBJ1-6, with D uncertain. The CDR3 covers 14 residues. From germline, CDR1 is DFQATT and CDR2 SNEGSKA (reference sequence). Trimming shortened V by 1 base and J by 0 bases, and 4 bases separated the two germline ends. The CDR3 loop reads CSARVSSYNSPLHF. In DNA, the CDR3 is TGCAGTGCTAGAGTGAGCTCCTATAATTCACCCCTCCACTTT.

The V gene is TRBV14, the J gene TRBJ2-7; D perhaps matches TRBD2 (6 bases). Germline values: CDR1 SGHDN, CDR2 FVKESK. V was trimmed by 3 bases and J by 7 bases, leaving 25 bases between them. This CDR3 is 17 amino acids long. CDR3 in amino acids: CASSHNPKGPGVGEQYF. CDR3 nucleotide sequence: TGTGCCAGCAGCCACAACCCTAAGGGGCCGGGGGTGGGAGAGCAGTACTTC. The full variable domain, completed using reference TRBV14 and TRBJ2-7, is EAGVTQFPSHSVIEKGQTVTLRCDPISGHDNLYWYRRVMGKEIKFLLHFVKESKQDESGMPNNRFLAERTGGTYSTLKVQPAELEDSGVYFCASSHNPKGPGVGEQYFGPGTRLTVT.

In its sample, this clonotype was seen many times. V gene TRBV25-1 combines with J gene TRBJ1-2, with D unresolved. Germline CDR1 is MGHDK and CDR2 is SYGVNS. Between the trimmed V and J ends, which lost 2 bases and 8 bases, there was a span of 18 bases. The CDR3 spans 15 residues. The CDR3: CASSENLAWGGGYTF. For the CDR3, the DNA is TGTGCCAGCAGTGAAAATCTGGCGTGGGGAGGCGGCTACACCTTC.

V usage is TRBV2 and J usage is TRBJ2-7; D possibly uses TRBD1 or TRBD2 (5 bases each). Looked up from germline, CDR1 is SNHLY and CDR2 is FYNNEI. V lost 7 bases to trimming and J lost 1 base, with 11 bases between them. This CDR3 spans 13 amino acids. In DNA form, the CDR3 reads TGTGCCAGCAACCGGGACGGATCCTACGAGCAGTACTTC. Translated: CASNRDGSYEQYF. The whole variable domain, remainder taken from reference TRBV2 and TRBJ2-7, is EPEVTQTPSHQVTQMGQEVILRCVPISNHLYFYWYRQILGQKVEFLVSFYNNEISEKSEIFDDQFSVERPDGSNFTLKIRSTKLEDSAMYFCASNRDGSYEQYFGPGTRLTVT.

CDR3 in DNA: TGTGCCACCAGCAGTAGTACAGCTCCCGGGGCCAACGTCCTGACTTTC. It specifies CATSSSTAPGANVLTF. V is TRBV15 and J is TRBJ2-6; no clear D gene. Trimming took off 3 bases at V and 4 bases at J, with 13 bases between the two ends. The germline V gene encodes CDR1 LNHNV and CDR2 YYDKDF (reference sequence). The CDR3 contains 16 residues. Supplemented by reference TRBV15 and TRBJ2-6, the full variable domain reads DAMVIQNPRYQVTQFGKPVTLSCSQTLNHNVMYWYQQKSSQAPKLLFHYYDKDFNNEADTPDNFQSRRPNTSFCFLDIRSPGLGDTAMYLCATSSSTAPGANVLTFGAGSRLTVL.

The chain links TRBV10-2 to TRBJ1-6; TRBD1 aligns across 10 bases. CDR1 is WSHSY, CDR2 SAAADI, per germline. The CDR3 spans 15 residues. The J segment lost 7 bases and the V segment lost 6 bases, leaving 6 bases of the junction unmatched. CDR3 protein: CASSRGQGWNSPLHF. The CDR3 DNA follows: TGCGCCAGCAGCCGGGGACAGGGGTGGAATTCACCCCTCCACTTT.

CDR3 protein: CSVGDRSNYGYTF. The DNA of the CDR3 is TGCAGCGTTGGGGACAGGTCAAACTATGGCTACACCTTC. The V call is TRBV29-1, the J call TRBJ1-2; 8 bases line up with TRBD1. The CDR3 runs to 13 residues. Germline V gene sequence: CDR1 SQVTM, CDR2 ANQGSEA. J was trimmed by 2 bases and V by 4 bases; bases with no gene match: 3.

The chain combines TRBV7-6 with TRBJ1-1; D call uncertain. The CDR3 length is 16 residues. The germline V and J ends were trimmed by 4 bases and 6 bases, with 21 bases remaining between them. Looked up from germline, CDR1 is SGHVS and CDR2 is FNYEAQ. CDR3 DNA: TGTGCCAGCAGCTCACCAGAAAGGACGGGTCTTGCTGAAGCTTTCTTT. It codes for CASSSPERTGLAEAFF.

This clonotype showed up many times. The V call is TRBV10-3, the J call TRBJ1-1; 9 bases agree with TRBD1. The V gene's germline CDR1 is ENHRY and CDR2 SYGVKD. V lost 5 bases and J lost 1; bases outside the gene matches: 2. This CDR3 region has 14 residues. CDR3 protein: CAISLGQGNTEAFF. In nucleotides, the CDR3 is TGTGCCATCAGTTTGGGACAGGGGAACACTGAAGCTTTCTTT.

The chain recombines TRBV12-5 with TRBJ2-7; no definite D call. Trimming took 5 bases from V and 0 from J, leaving 20 bases between them. The V gene's germline CDR1 is LGHNT and CDR2 FRNRAP. The CDR3 is 17 residues long. The CDR3 bases are TGTGCTAGTGGTCACCCGAGGTCGGCGGCGAGCTCCTACGAGCAGTACTTC. Encoded protein: CASGHPRSAASSYEQYF.

The CDR3 nucleotides are TGTGCCAGCAGTACGTACACCGGGGGCGTAAACCAAGAGACCCAGTACTTC. Translating gives CASSTYTGGVNQETQYF. This chain links TRBV6-5 with TRBJ2-5; D tentatively reads TRBD1 or TRBD2 (6 bases each). Germline V gives CDR1 MNHEY, CDR2 SVGAGI. The CDR3 has 17 amino acids. The V gene lost 5 bases and the J gene lost 0 bases, with 19 bases spanning the gap.

In this sample, this clonotype turned up many times. The rearrangement links TRBV24-1 to TRBJ1-4; D possibly corresponds to TRBD1 (5 bases). From germline, CDR1 is KGHDR and CDR2 SFDVKD. The CDR3 is 14 residues long. Deletions cut 11 bases from V and 4 bases from J, with 16 bases between. For the CDR3, the DNA is TGTGCCATCGACCGGGGCCACGGTAATGAAAAACTGTTTTTT. Residues: CAIDRGHGNEKLFF.

This clonotype was observed at least ten times. This rearrangement joins TRBV29-1 to TRBJ1-5; 7 bases are a match to TRBD1. Germline lookup yields CDR1 SQVTM and CDR2 ANQGSEA. J lost 2 bases, V lost 4 bases, and 2 bases had no gene match. The CDR3 runs 13 residues. The CDR3 sequence: CSVGQGGNQPQHF. CDR3 sequence (DNA): TGCAGCGTTGGACAGGGAGGCAATCAGCCCCAGCATTTT.

This chain joins TRBV6-1 and TRBJ1-2; 7 bases match TRBD1. The CDR3 loop spans 12 amino acids. With V trimmed by 6 bases and J by 10 bases, 8 bases remained unmatched. Germline V gives CDR1 MNHNS, CDR2 SASEGT. The CDR3 bases are TGTGCCAGCAGAGGACAGGTTTGGGACTACACCTTC. Amino acid sequence: CASRGQVWDYTF.

A few counts support this clonotype. The genes are TRBV14 and TRBJ2-7; either TRBD1 or TRBD2 may fit D (5 bases each). The CDR3 runs to 14 residues. CDR1 and CDR2 from the germline V gene are SGHDN and FVKESK. V was trimmed by 1 base and J by 3 bases, leaving 10 bases between them. CDR3: CASSQGQGVYEQYF. The CDR3 DNA is TGTGCCAGCAGCCAAGGGCAGGGAGTCTACGAGCAGTACTTC.

This clonotype was recorded a few times. The chain links TRBV7-3 to TRBJ1-4, with D unclear. This CDR3 region has 13 residues. Germline V CDR1 and CDR2: SGHTA, FQGTGA. V lost 5 bases and J lost 6, with 10 bases in between. CDR3 in DNA: TGTGCCAGCAGCAAGACACGGGATGAAAAACTGTTTTTT. Translated, it gives CASSKTRDEKLFF.